One sample yielded the 29 T cell receptor beta chains listed below, sequenced in a study of blood T cell repertoires in COVID-19. Profiled with immunoSEQ multiplex PCR; TCRdb holds only in-frame clones, not every one. This table holds some 300,000 clones, around 89% found once. Sequencing input: peripheral blood. These receptors were taken from a woman in her forties with COVID-19, enrolled during active disease.

V gene TRBV5-6 combines with J gene TRBJ2-1; D possibly corresponds to TRBD1 (6 bases). The CDR3 runs 17 residues. V was pared by 1 base and J by 6 bases, with 20 bases between. The germline gives CDR1 SGHDT, CDR2 YYEEEE. CDR3 protein: CASSLNHRGLRGNEQFF. The CDR3 DNA reads TGTGCCAGCAGCTTGAATCATCGAGGTCTCAGGGGCAATGAGCAGTTCTTC.

V usage is TRBV5-1 and J usage is TRBJ2-1, with D maybe TRBD1 (6 bases). The CDR3 length is 14 residues. Germline loops: CDR1 SGHRS, CDR2 YFSETQ. Trimming stripped 4 bases from V and 8 bases from J, with 16 bases between. In DNA form, the CDR3 reads TGCGCCAGCAGCGATCTACAGGGAATTGATGAGCAGTTCTTC. As protein: CASSDLQGIDEQFF.

V usage is TRBV27 and J usage is TRBJ1-2, with TRBD1 identical over 8 bases. The CDR3 consists of 17 residues. The V gene end was trimmed by 2 bases and the J gene end by 4 bases; junction bases not matched to a gene: 12. Germline V lookup: CDR1 MNHEY, CDR2 SMNVEV (reference sequence). The CDR3, as DNA: TGTGCCAGCAGTTTAAATGGAGGACAGGGTTTTTTCTATGGCTACACCTTC. Translated: CASSLNGGQGFFYGYTF.

This clone occurred a few times. The V call is TRBV5-1, the J call TRBJ2-7, with unresolved D. CDR3 size: 14 residues. Germline lookup yields CDR1 SGHRS and CDR2 YFSETQ. V gave up 0 bases and J gave up 0 bases, with 7 bases separating them. CDR3 sequence: CASSLGRSSYEQYF. CDR3 nucleotide sequence: TGCGCCAGCAGCTTGGGCCGGAGCTCCTACGAGCAGTACTTC.

This chain links TRBV5-1 with TRBJ2-1, with D tentatively TRBD1 (5 bases). The CDR3 runs 12 residues. Trimming shortened V by 0 bases and J by 12 bases, and 10 bases separated the two germline ends. Germline loops: CDR1 SGHRS, CDR2 YFSETQ. The CDR3 DNA reads as TGCGCCAGCAGCTTGGTAGGGGATGCGCAGTTCTTC. This translates into CASSLVGDAQFF.

V gene TRBV3-1 (or the pseudogene TRBV3-2) combines with J gene TRBJ1-2, with D possibly matching TRBD1 (6 bases). The germline V gene encodes CDR1 LGHDT and CDR2 YNNKEL (reference sequence). This CDR3 is built from 15 residues. Trimming removed 1 base at V and 5 bases at J, with 14 bases between. CDR3 residues: CASSQVGGGAYGYTF. Here the CDR3 DNA reads TGTGCCAGCAGCCAAGTCGGAGGGGGGGCATATGGCTACACCTTC.

This chain links TRBV6-4 with TRBJ2-1; D is unresolved. Trimming left V 6 bases short and J 0 bases short, with 9 bases between. The CDR3 runs 14 residues. CDR1 is MRHNA, CDR2 SNTAGT, per germline. The CDR3 sequence is CASSLESSYNEQFF. CDR3 DNA: TGTGCCAGCAGCTTAGAGAGCTCCTACAATGAGCAGTTCTTC.

V and J are TRBV6-2 or TRBV6-3 and TRBJ2-3; 9 bases fit TRBD2. The CDR3 consists of 16 residues. The V segment lost 0 bases and the J segment 3 bases; nucleotides outside the gene matches: 4. Germline CDR1 and CDR2: MNHEY and SVGEGT. The CDR3 spells CASSYSAGGYTDTQYF. DNA of the CDR3: TGTGCCAGCAGTTACTCTGCGGGGGGGTATACAGATACGCAGTATTTT.

This chain uses TRBV29-1 with TRBJ2-7; 8 bases are shared with TRBD2. The CDR3 extends over 14 amino acids. V lost 4 bases to trimming and J lost 3 bases; unmatched junction nucleotides: 8. CDR1 is SQVTM and CDR2 is ANQGSEA in the germline V gene. In nucleotides, the CDR3 is TGCAGCGTTGTTGGCGGGGGGAACATCTACGAGCAGTACTTC. Its protein is CSVVGGGNIYEQYF.

To note about this clone: At one of its ends the junction is not consistent with the germline gene, which may arise from a read error. The chain employs TRBV7-7 and TRBJ2-7, with 7 bases aligning to TRBD1. Germline CDR1 is SSHAT and CDR2 is FNYEAQ (reference sequence). The CDR3 spans 14 residues. The CDR3 spells CASSLGQAPYEQYF. Written as DNA, the CDR3 is TGTGCTAGCAGCTTAGGACAGGCGCCCTACGAGCAGTACTTC.

The rearrangement links TRBV27 to TRBJ2-2, with TRBD2 matching over 14 bases. Germline loops: CDR1 MNHEY, CDR2 SMNVEV (reference sequence). This CDR3 has 18 residues. Trimming cost V 2 bases and J 4 bases; bases outside gene matches: 6. The CDR3 sequence: CASSLRWTSGGTTGELFF. In nucleotides, the CDR3 is TGTGCCAGCAGTTTAAGGTGGACTAGCGGGGGGACCACCGGGGAGCTGTTTTTT.

This sequence joins TRBV6-6 and TRBJ2-7, with a weak D call TRBD1 (6 bases). This CDR3 has 15 residues. The germline gives CDR1 MNHNY, CDR2 SVGAGI (reference sequence). The V and J ends lost 4 bases and 4 bases respectively, with 17 bases between them. CDR3 residues: CASSSNGRGRYEQYF. The DNA for the CDR3 is TGTGCCAGCAGTTCCAACGGCAGGGGAAGATACGAGCAGTACTTC.

The J gene is TRBJ2-3, the V gene TRBV6-2 or TRBV6-3; the D is unclear. This CDR3 is 15 amino acids long. Germline lookup yields CDR1 MNHEY and CDR2 SVGEGT. The germline V and J ends were trimmed by 6 bases and 0 bases, with 13 bases remaining between them. DNA of the CDR3: TGTGCCAGCAGCCTCCCCCGACTGAGCACAGATACGCAGTATTTT. The encoded protein is CASSLPRLSTDTQYF.

This clone was picked up one time. The genes are TRBV30 and TRBJ1-2; 8 bases line up with TRBD1. The V segment lost 2 bases and the J segment 7 bases; nucleotides outside the gene matches: 9. The CDR3 consists of 14 residues. Germline V lookup: CDR1 GTSNPN, CDR2 SVGIG (reference sequence). The CDR3: CAWSLKTGAGGYTF. In DNA, the CDR3 is TGTGCCTGGAGTCTAAAGACAGGGGCGGGTGGCTACACCTTC.

This chain joins TRBV6-5 and TRBJ2-7, with 10 bases that match TRBD1. Trimming removed 0 bases from V and 2 bases from J; junction bases left unmatched: 1. The CDR3 is made up of 15 amino acids. Germline CDR1 and CDR2: MNHEY and SVGAGI. The CDR3 region has the DNA TGTGCCAGCAGTTACTCAGGACAGGGGGCCTACGAGCAGTACTTC. Translating gives CASSYSGQGAYEQYF.

This clone was recorded a few times. The rearrangement joins TRBV15 to TRBJ1-6; TRBD1 matches at 9 bases. The CDR3 covers 15 residues. Trimming took 3 bases from V and 9 from J; bases not matched to a gene: 6. Germline V gene sequence: CDR1 LNHNV, CDR2 YYDKDF (reference sequence). DNA for the CDR3: TGTGCCACCAGCAGCATGGGACAGGGTTCTTCACCCCTCCACTTT. Its protein is CATSSMGQGSSPLHF.

The chain carries TRBV14 and TRBJ2-7; 7 nucleotides align to TRBD1. J gave up 5 bases and V 5 bases, and 9 bases lay outside the gene matches. Germline V lookup: CDR1 SGHDN, CDR2 FVKESK. The CDR3 sequence is 14 residues long. The CDR3 DNA reads TGTGCCAGCAGCTACGACAGGGTTGTCGACGAGCAGTACTTC. It encodes CASSYDRVVDEQYF.

The V and J genes are TRBV5-6 and TRBJ1-1; TRBD1 matches 7 bases. Unmatched junction bases numbered 6, after V lost 4 bases and J lost 6 bases. From germline, CDR1 is SGHDT and CDR2 YYEEEE. This CDR3 is built from 13 residues. The CDR3: CASSPDRTPEAFF. CDR3 sequence (DNA): TGTGCCAGCAGCCCGGACAGGACCCCTGAAGCTTTCTTT.

The J gene is TRBJ1-3, the V gene TRBV9; 7 nucleotides match TRBD1. Germline V lookup: CDR1 SGDLS, CDR2 YYNGEE. Trimming took 3 bases from V and 1 from J; bases not matched to a gene: 4. The CDR3 covers 15 residues. The chain's CDR3 is CASSGRQGSGNTIYF. The CDR3 coding sequence is TGTGCCAGCAGCGGTAGACAGGGTTCTGGAAACACCATATATTTT. Supplemented by reference TRBV9 and TRBJ1-3, the full variable domain reads DSGVTQTPKHLITATGQRVTLRCSPRSGDLSVYWYQQSLDQGLQFLIQYYNGEERAKGNILERFSAQQFPDLHSELNLSSLELGDSALYFCASSGRQGSGNTIYFGEGSWLTVV.

The V call is TRBV7-9, the J call TRBJ1-2, with TRBD1 identical over 9 bases. There are 14 residues in the CDR3. With V trimmed by 5 bases and J by 5 bases, 6 bases remained unmatched. Germline CDR1 is SEHNR and CDR2 is FQNEAQ (reference sequence). The CDR3 sequence: CASSPGTGTYGYTF. Here the CDR3 DNA reads TGTGCCAGCAGCCCAGGGACAGGGACTTATGGCTACACCTTC.

The V call is TRBV19, the J call TRBJ2-1; 11 nucleotides line up with TRBD2. Trimming took 7 bases from V and 10 from J; bases not matched to a gene: 3. Germline V lookup: CDR1 LNHDA, CDR2 SQIVND (reference sequence). This CDR3 comprises 12 residues. In nucleotides, the CDR3 is TGTGCCAGTACTAGCGGGGGGCGGGAGCAGTTCTTC. Protein product: CASTSGGREQFF.

The rearrangement links TRBV2 to TRBJ1-1; perhaps TRBD1 as D (6 bases). Between the trimmed V and J ends, which lost 3 bases and 9 bases, there was a span of 14 bases. The CDR3 contains 13 residues. Germline V gives CDR1 SNHLY, CDR2 FYNNEI. CDR3 in DNA: TGTGCCAGCAGTGATTCAGGGGCTTGGCAAGCTTTCTTT. Protein: CASSDSGAWQAFF.

The V gene is TRBV10-3, the J gene TRBJ1-1; D uncertain. The CDR3 has 12 amino acids. The V and J ends lost 2 bases and 7 bases respectively, with 8 bases between them. CDR1 is ENHRY and CDR2 is SYGVKD in the germline V gene. CDR3 sequence (DNA): TGTGCCATCAGTGAGGCCGGGGTTGAAGCTTTCTTT. Translating gives CAISEAGVEAFF.

The rearrangement joins TRBV28 to TRBJ1-3, with TRBD1 as a possible D gene (6 bases). The V gene's germline CDR1 is MDHEN and CDR2 SYDVKM. The V end lost 10 bases, the J end lost 0 bases, and 13 bases lay between the germline ends. There are 14 residues in the CDR3. CDR3 coding DNA: TGTGCCACAACCGACAGGCTCTCTGGAAACACCATATATTTT. This translates into CATTDRLSGNTIYF.

This chain joins TRBV5-1 and TRBJ2-6; D might be TRBD1 (6 bases). Germline V gene lookup returns CDR1 SGHRS and CDR2 YFSETQ. This CDR3 spans 16 amino acids. V lost 3 bases and J 2 bases, leaving 12 bases between the germline ends. In DNA, the CDR3 is TGCGCCAGCAGCTCTACACAGGGAACTGGGGCCAACGTCCTGACTTTC. The encoded protein is CASSSTQGTGANVLTF.

V gene TRBV4-1 combines with J gene TRBJ2-3; TRBD2 agrees at 10 bases. With 5 bases clipped from V and 3 bases from J, the junction kept 5 bases outside the gene matches. The CDR3 loop spans 15 amino acids. CDR1 is MGHRA and CDR2 is YSYEKL in the germline V gene. CDR3 nucleotides: TGCGCCAGCAGCTCGACTAGCGGGTGGACAGATACGCAGTATTTT. Its protein is CASSSTSGWTDTQYF.

As for this clone: Mismatch with germline at one junction end may stem from a read error. This chain links TRBV7-7 with TRBJ2-7; TRBD1 agrees at 7 bases. The CDR3 is made up of 15 amino acids. CDR1 is SSHAT, CDR2 FNYEAQ, per germline (reference sequence). This CDR3 reads CASSVSRTGEGEQYF. The CDR3 DNA sequence: TGTGCTAGCAGCGTGAGCCGGACAGGAGAAGGGGAGCAGTACTTC.

The chain has TRBV14 and TRBJ2-1; D is undetermined. The germline gives CDR1 SGHDN, CDR2 FVKESK. Trimming pared 0 bases from V and 12 bases from J, leaving 15 bases between. The CDR3 consists of 14 residues. The CDR3 DNA reads as TGTGCCAGCAGCCAAGACTCGAAACCCCGTAGGCAGTTCTTC. Protein sequence: CASSQDSKPRRQFF.

The chain carries TRBV7-9 and TRBJ1-5; D is perhaps TRBD1 (6 bases). The V gene lost 1 base and the J gene lost 0 bases, with 10 bases spanning the gap. The germline V gene encodes CDR1 SEHNR and CDR2 FQNEAQ (reference sequence). This CDR3 has 16 amino acids. CDR3 bases: TGTGCCAGCAGCTTAGGTACAGGGCCTAGCAATCAGCCCCAGCATTTT. Translation: CASSLGTGPSNQPQHF.